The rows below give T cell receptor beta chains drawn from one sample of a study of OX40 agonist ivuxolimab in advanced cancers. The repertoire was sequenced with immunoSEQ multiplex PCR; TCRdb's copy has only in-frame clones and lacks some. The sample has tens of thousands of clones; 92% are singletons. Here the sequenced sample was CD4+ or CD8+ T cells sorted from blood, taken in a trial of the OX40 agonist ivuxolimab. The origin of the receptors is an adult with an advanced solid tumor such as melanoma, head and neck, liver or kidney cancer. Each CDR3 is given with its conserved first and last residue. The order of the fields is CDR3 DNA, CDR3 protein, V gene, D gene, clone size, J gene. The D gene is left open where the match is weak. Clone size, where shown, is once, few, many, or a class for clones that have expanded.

cdr3_nt: TGCGCCAGCAGTTCTGACAGCTCTGGGGCCAACGTCCTGACTTTC
cdr3_aa: CASSSDSSGANVLTF
v_call: TRBV10-1
d_call: .
clone_size: .
j_call: TRBJ2-6

cdr3_nt: TGTGCCAGCAGTTGGGGGGGGGACACCTATGGCTACACCTTC
cdr3_aa: CASSWGGDTYGYTF
v_call: TRBV6-6
d_call: .
clone_size: .
j_call: TRBJ1-2

cdr3_nt: TGTGCCAGCAGCCTCATACAGGGCGATACGCAGTATTTT
cdr3_aa: CASSLIQGDTQYF
v_call: TRBV11-2
d_call: .
clone_size: .
j_call: TRBJ2-3

cdr3_nt: TGTGCCAGCAGCTTGGTTAGGGGGCTAGCGGGACTCAGGGAGACGCAGTATTTT
cdr3_aa: CASSLVRGLAGLRETQYF
v_call: TRBV5-6
d_call: TRBD2
clone_size: .
j_call: TRBJ2-3

cdr3_nt: TGTGCCAGCAGTGAATCGGGGGTCGATCAAGAGACCCAGTACTTC
cdr3_aa: CASSESGVDQETQYF
v_call: TRBV6-1
d_call: .
clone_size: .
j_call: TRBJ2-5

cdr3_nt: TGTGCCAGCAGCTTAGGGGAAAATACGCAGTATTTT
cdr3_aa: CASSLGENTQYF
v_call: TRBV11-2
d_call: .
clone_size: .
j_call: TRBJ2-3

cdr3_nt: TGTGCCAGCAGCCTCCAGGGGTGGGCCAAAAACATTCAGTACTTC
cdr3_aa: CASSLQGWAKNIQYF
v_call: TRBV5-4
d_call: .
clone_size: .
j_call: TRBJ2-4

cdr3_nt: TGTGCCGGACGGACTAGCGGAGCCTACGAGCAGTACTTC
cdr3_aa: CAGRTSGAYEQYF
v_call: TRBV28
d_call: TRBD2
clone_size: few
j_call: TRBJ2-7

cdr3_nt: TGCGCCAGCAGGGGGACAGGCTCTAGCTCTGGAAACACCATATATTTT
cdr3_aa: CASRGTGSSSGNTIYF
v_call: TRBV10-1
d_call: TRBD1
clone_size: .
j_call: TRBJ1-3

cdr3_nt: TGTGCCAGTAACAGACTAGCGGGAAGGAACACCGGGGAGCTGTTTTTT
cdr3_aa: CASNRLAGRNTGELFF
v_call: TRBV19
d_call: TRBD2
clone_size: .
j_call: TRBJ2-2

cdr3_nt: TGCGCCAGCAGCCAAGAAAGGGGGGGACAGGGGTTATACGAGCAGTACTTC
cdr3_aa: CASSQERGGQGLYEQYF
v_call: TRBV4-1
d_call: TRBD1
clone_size: .
j_call: TRBJ2-7

cdr3_nt: TGTGCCAGCAGCTCGGGACAGGGACCGAACACCGGGGAGCTGTTTTTT
cdr3_aa: CASSSGQGPNTGELFF
v_call: TRBV9
d_call: TRBD1
clone_size: .
j_call: TRBJ2-2

cdr3_nt: TGTGCCAGCAGTACAACCGGGACTAGATCCGGGGAGCTGTTTTTT
cdr3_aa: CASSTTGTRSGELFF
v_call: TRBV2
d_call: TRBD2
clone_size: medium-sized
j_call: TRBJ2-2

cdr3_nt: TGTGCCAGCACCCTAGCGGTCCCCTCGGCTGAGCAGTTCTTC
cdr3_aa: CASTLAVPSAEQFF
v_call: TRBV2
d_call: TRBD2
clone_size: .
j_call: TRBJ2-1

cdr3_nt: TGTGCCAGCAGCTTTCGAGGGCGCCCCGACCTCCGAACAGATACGCAGTATTTT
cdr3_aa: CASSFRGRPDLRTDTQYF
v_call: TRBV9
d_call: .
clone_size: once
j_call: TRBJ2-3

cdr3_nt: TGTGCCAGCAGCTTGGGAGGGCGTGGATGGACCGGGGAGCTGTTTTTT
cdr3_aa: CASSLGGRGWTGELFF
v_call: TRBV5-6
d_call: .
clone_size: .
j_call: TRBJ2-2

cdr3_nt: TGTGCCAGCAGTTACGGGGCAGGGGCAAACTATGGCTACACCTTC
cdr3_aa: CASSYGAGANYGYTF
v_call: TRBV6-5
d_call: .
clone_size: many
j_call: TRBJ1-2

cdr3_nt: TGTGCCAGCAGTTTATCGGGGGCTGGAAACACCATATATTTT
cdr3_aa: CASSLSGAGNTIYF
v_call: TRBV27
d_call: .
clone_size: once
j_call: TRBJ1-3

cdr3_nt: TGTGCCAGCAGCTTAGTCGGGACAGGGGGCAATGAGCAGTTCTTC
cdr3_aa: CASSLVGTGGNEQFF
v_call: TRBV7-9
d_call: TRBD1
clone_size: .
j_call: TRBJ2-1

cdr3_nt: TGTGCCGTGACCTTTCAGAACCCTCTCTCCTACGAGCAGTACTTC
cdr3_aa: CAVTFQNPLSYEQYF
v_call: TRBV2
d_call: .
clone_size: .
j_call: TRBJ2-7

cdr3_nt: TGTGCCAGCAGCCCCTGGACTAGCCCATCCTACGAGCAGTACTTC
cdr3_aa: CASSPWTSPSYEQYF
v_call: TRBV7-2
d_call: TRBD2
clone_size: once
j_call: TRBJ2-7

cdr3_nt: TGCGCCAGCAGCCGAGGGACTAGCGGGAGAGGGGTCAACACCGGGGAGCTGTTTTTT
cdr3_aa: CASSRGTSGRGVNTGELFF
v_call: TRBV4-1
d_call: TRBD2
clone_size: .
j_call: TRBJ2-2

cdr3_nt: TGTGCCAGCAGTTTACGGACTAGCGGGAGTTTGGGTCCCGGGGAGCTGTTTTTT
cdr3_aa: CASSLRTSGSLGPGELFF
v_call: TRBV27
d_call: TRBD2
clone_size: .
j_call: TRBJ2-2

cdr3_nt: TGTGCCAGCGGGGCCGGGGCCTTAAATTCACCCCTCCACTTT
cdr3_aa: CASGAGALNSPLHF
v_call: TRBV28
d_call: .
clone_size: .
j_call: TRBJ1-6

cdr3_nt: TGTGCCAGCAGCGTGGGGACTAGCGGGACACCCGGGGAGCTGTTTTTT
cdr3_aa: CASSVGTSGTPGELFF
v_call: TRBV9
d_call: TRBD2
clone_size: .
j_call: TRBJ2-2

cdr3_nt: TGTGCCAGCAGCCTGACAGTGGTCGAAGATACGCAGTATTTT
cdr3_aa: CASSLTVVEDTQYF
v_call: TRBV11-3
d_call: .
clone_size: .
j_call: TRBJ2-3

cdr3_nt: TGTGCCAGCAGCCCCTCCGCAGCCGCGACAGATACGCAGTATTTT
cdr3_aa: CASSPSAAATDTQYF
v_call: TRBV9
d_call: .
clone_size: .
j_call: TRBJ2-3

cdr3_nt: TGCGCCAGCAGCTTCAGGACGGGGAACACCGGGGAGCTGTTTTTT
cdr3_aa: CASSFRTGNTGELFF
v_call: TRBV5-1
d_call: .
clone_size: .
j_call: TRBJ2-2

cdr3_nt: TGCGCCAGCAGCTTGGCTAGCGGGGGGCGGGATACGCAGTATTTT
cdr3_aa: CASSLASGGRDTQYF
v_call: TRBV5-1
d_call: TRBD2
clone_size: .
j_call: TRBJ2-3

cdr3_nt: TGTGCCAGCAGTGTTGGGAACCAGAATCAGCCCCAGCATTTT
cdr3_aa: CASSVGNQNQPQHF
v_call: TRBV2
d_call: .
clone_size: medium-sized
j_call: TRBJ1-5

cdr3_nt: TGTGCCAGCAGCCCCCAGGGACACTACGAGCAGTACTTC
cdr3_aa: CASSPQGHYEQYF
v_call: TRBV6-1
d_call: .
clone_size: once
j_call: TRBJ2-7

cdr3_nt: TGTGCCAGCAGTCCCCTGACAGGGGGTGTCGGGGAGCTGTTTTTT
cdr3_aa: CASSPLTGGVGELFF
v_call: TRBV27
d_call: TRBD1
clone_size: .
j_call: TRBJ2-2

cdr3_nt: TGTGCCATCAGCTTAGCGGAACTAGGGGATGAGCAGTTCTTC
cdr3_aa: CAISLAELGDEQFF
v_call: TRBV10-3
d_call: .
clone_size: .
j_call: TRBJ2-1

cdr3_nt: TGCGCCAGCAGAACGGACGGCGGGGAGCTGTTTTTT
cdr3_aa: CASRTDGGELFF
v_call: TRBV5-1
d_call: .
clone_size: once
j_call: TRBJ2-2

cdr3_nt: TGTGCCAGCACCACTCCAGGGGGCAAGGGCTACACCTTC
cdr3_aa: CASTTPGGKGYTF
v_call: TRBV9
d_call: TRBD1
clone_size: .
j_call: TRBJ1-2

cdr3_nt: TGTGCCAGCTCACCCGGGAGCGTCCTGACTTTC
cdr3_aa: CASSPGSVLTF
v_call: TRBV18
d_call: .
clone_size: .
j_call: TRBJ2-6

cdr3_nt: TGCGCCAGCAGCTTGGGCAATTCAGTAGGGTTTGAGACCCAGTACTTC
cdr3_aa: CASSLGNSVGFETQYF
v_call: TRBV5-1
d_call: .
clone_size: .
j_call: TRBJ2-5

cdr3_nt: TGTGCCAGCAGTAAACAGGGTCGGGACACTGAAGCTTTCTTT
cdr3_aa: CASSKQGRDTEAFF
v_call: TRBV6-6
d_call: .
clone_size: .
j_call: TRBJ1-1

cdr3_nt: TGTGCCAGCAGATCCCAACCTGGGAACACTGAAGCTTTCTTT
cdr3_aa: CASRSQPGNTEAFF
v_call: TRBV27
d_call: .
clone_size: .
j_call: TRBJ1-1

cdr3_nt: TGTGCCAGCAGCCAGCAGGGGCTGAACACTGAAGCTTTCTTT
cdr3_aa: CASSQQGLNTEAFF
v_call: TRBV7-3
d_call: .
clone_size: few
j_call: TRBJ1-1

cdr3_nt: TGTGCCAGCAGCTTGGACAGCTATTCCGCTGACAATCAGCCCCAGCATTTT
cdr3_aa: CASSLDSYSADNQPQHF
v_call: TRBV5-5
d_call: .
clone_size: .
j_call: TRBJ1-5

cdr3_nt: TGTGCCAGCAGCTGGACAGGGAGCTCCTACGAGCAGTACTTC
cdr3_aa: CASSWTGSSYEQYF
v_call: TRBV7-9
d_call: TRBD1
clone_size: .
j_call: TRBJ2-7

cdr3_nt: TGTGCCATCAGCGGACTAGCGGGGGGGTCCAATGAGCAGTTCTTC
cdr3_aa: CAISGLAGGSNEQFF
v_call: TRBV10-3
d_call: TRBD2
clone_size: .
j_call: TRBJ2-1

cdr3_nt: TGCAGCGTTTCCAGCTCCTACGAGCAGTACTTC
cdr3_aa: CSVSSSYEQYF
v_call: TRBV29-1
d_call: .
clone_size: .
j_call: TRBJ2-7

cdr3_nt: TGTGCCAGCAGTTACTCCGCAGACAGGGTGTCTGGCTACACCTTC
cdr3_aa: CASSYSADRVSGYTF
v_call: TRBV6-6
d_call: TRBD1
clone_size: .
j_call: TRBJ1-2

cdr3_nt: TGTGCCAGCAGCTTAGGCGGGTACTCTGGAAACACCATATATTTT
cdr3_aa: CASSLGGYSGNTIYF
v_call: TRBV11-2
d_call: .
clone_size: once
j_call: TRBJ1-3

cdr3_nt: TGTGCCATCAGAGGGAACACTGAAGCTTTCTTT
cdr3_aa: CAIRGNTEAFF
v_call: TRBV10-3
d_call: .
clone_size: .
j_call: TRBJ1-1

cdr3_nt: TGTGCCAGCAGCTTAGGCACACAGGGTAGCAATCAGCCCCAGCATTTT
cdr3_aa: CASSLGTQGSNQPQHF
v_call: TRBV7-8
d_call: .
clone_size: .
j_call: TRBJ1-5

cdr3_nt: TGTGCCAGTAGTAGAAAGCAGGACTACCCGAACACTGAAGCTTTCTTT
cdr3_aa: CASSRKQDYPNTEAFF
v_call: TRBV19
d_call: .
clone_size: .
j_call: TRBJ1-1

cdr3_nt: TGTGCCGCCGGGCTCGGGGGGGAGAACACTGAAGCTTTCTTT
cdr3_aa: CAAGLGGENTEAFF
v_call: TRBV10-3
d_call: .
clone_size: .
j_call: TRBJ1-1

cdr3_nt: TGTGCTAGTGGTAATTGGGACGTAAGAAACTATGGCTACACCTTC
cdr3_aa: CASGNWDVRNYGYTF
v_call: TRBV12-5
d_call: .
clone_size: .
j_call: TRBJ1-2

cdr3_nt: TGTGCCAGCGGCGATACTGAAGCTTTCTTT
cdr3_aa: CASGDTEAFF
v_call: TRBV6-6
d_call: .
clone_size: .
j_call: TRBJ1-1

cdr3_nt: TGTGCCAGCACCACCGGCGATGGACCGAACACCGGGGAGCTGTTTTTT
cdr3_aa: CASTTGDGPNTGELFF
v_call: TRBV6-6
d_call: .
clone_size: .
j_call: TRBJ2-2